The next 17 T cell receptor beta chains were all read from a single sample in a study of blood T cell repertoires in COVID-19. TCRdb's copy holds only in-frame clones and misses some; the assay was immunoSEQ multiplex PCR. The repertoire holds over 250,000 clones, 70% to 90% seen once, with less than 3% in the top ten. The sample was peripheral blood. All receptors derive from a woman aged 45 to 65 with acute or convalescent COVID-19.

The chain employs TRBV7-9 and TRBJ2-7, with a possible D match to TRBD2 (6 bases). This CDR3 has 15 amino acids. The V end was cut by 4 bases, the J end by 0 bases, with 13 bases between. Germline V gene lookup returns CDR1 SEHNR and CDR2 FQNEAQ (reference sequence). DNA of the CDR3: TGTGCCAGCAGCTCGGCGGGGACGGTCTCCTACGAGCAGTACTTC. Its protein product is CASSSAGTVSYEQYF.

This clone has more than one count but fewer than ten. Other nucleotide sequences from this sample produce the same CDR3. The chain joins TRBV18 to TRBJ2-3; a possible D gene is TRBD1 (6 bases). Per the germline V gene, CDR1 is KGHSH and CDR2 is LQKENI. V was pared by 3 bases and J by 3 bases, with 13 bases between. The CDR3 runs 15 residues. CDR3 amino acids: CASSPLQGRTDTQYF. In DNA, the CDR3 is TGTGCCAGCTCACCCCTCCAGGGGCGAACAGATACGCAGTATTTT.

The chain combines TRBV5-4 with TRBJ2-5, with no clear D. Germline values: CDR1 SGHNT, CDR2 YYREEE (reference sequence). This CDR3 comprises 12 residues. Trimming shortened V by 5 bases and J by 4 bases, and 9 bases separated the two germline ends. The DNA of the CDR3 is TGTGCCAGCAGTGGGCCACTAGAGACCCAGTACTTC. As protein: CASSGPLETQYF.

This rearrangement joins TRBV10-3 to TRBJ2-7; 11 bases are a match to TRBD1. The CDR3 covers 15 residues. V trimming: 3 bases; J trimming: 7 bases; junction bases outside the gene matches: 8. Germline loops: CDR1 ENHRY, CDR2 SYGVKD. CDR3 sequence: CAISEGDRGTWEQYF. The CDR3 DNA is TGTGCCATCAGTGAAGGGGACAGGGGGACTTGGGAGCAGTACTTC.

The chain carries TRBV19 and TRBJ1-1; D is unclear. The CDR3 has 8 residues. Germline loops: CDR1 LNHDA, CDR2 SQIVND (reference sequence). CDR3 in amino acids: CRVAEAFF. The DNA for the CDR3 is TGTCGCGTGGCTGAAGCTTTCTTT.

The chain recombines TRBV2 with TRBJ2-3, with TRBD1 matching 8 bases. The CDR3 covers 14 residues. Per the germline V gene, CDR1 is SNHLY and CDR2 is FYNNEI. With V trimmed by 3 bases and J by 2 bases, 1 base remained unmatched. The CDR3 sequence is CASSDRGLTDTQYF. The CDR3, as DNA: TGTGCCAGCAGTGACAGGGGGCTCACAGATACGCAGTATTTT.

The chain links TRBV6-4 to TRBJ2-1; the D gene is possibly TRBD2 (6 bases). This CDR3 is built from 14 residues. Germline V gene lookup returns CDR1 MRHNA and CDR2 SNTAGT. The ends were cut back, 8 bases at V and 0 bases at J, with 11 bases in the middle. The CDR3 region is CASSREPSYNEQFF. The DNA for the CDR3 is TGTGCCAGCTCCCGGGAGCCCTCCTACAATGAGCAGTTCTTC.

This chain links TRBV19 with TRBJ2-7; TRBD2 matches at 9 bases. The V gene end was trimmed by 3 bases and the J gene end by 4 bases; junction bases not matched to a gene: 10. CDR1 is LNHDA, CDR2 SQIVND, per germline (reference sequence). There are 16 residues in the CDR3. CDR3 region: CASSIFRAGGYYEQYF. The CDR3 bases are TGTGCCAGTAGTATTTTTCGGGCGGGAGGGTATTACGAGCAGTACTTC.

The gene calls are TRBV5-1 and TRBJ1-2, with 7 bases lining up with TRBD1. The ends lost 7 bases at V and 1 base at J; junction bases unmatched: 4. CDR1 is SGHRS, CDR2 YFSETQ, per germline. The length of the CDR3 is 13 residues. The CDR3, as DNA: TGCGCCAGCGGGACAGAGTTTAACTATGGCTACACCTTC. Translated: CASGTEFNYGYTF. Full variable domain (outside the CDR3, taken from reference TRBV5-1 and TRBJ1-2): KAGVTQTPRYLIKTRGQQVTLSCSPISGHRSVSWYQQTPGQGLQFLFEYFSETQRNKGNFPGRFSGRQFSNSRSEMNVSTLELGDSALYLCASGTEFNYGYTFGSGTRLTVV.

This clone was observed a handful of times. This rearrangement joins TRBV5-3 to TRBJ2-7, with 7 bases fitting TRBD2. TRBV5-3 is noted as an ORF with a role that remains uncertain. CDR3 length equals 14 residues. With V trimmed by 4 bases and J by 6 bases, 10 bases remained unmatched. This CDR3 is CARSLDAGRVEQYF. CDR3 coding DNA: TGTGCCAGAAGCCTGGATGCAGGGAGGGTCGAGCAGTACTTC.

The CDR3 DNA follows: TGTGCCAGCAGCCAACCGACAGGGACAGTTGGAAACACCATATATTTT. Residues: CASSQPTGTVGNTIYF. The V gene is TRBV14, the J gene TRBJ1-3, with 7 bases fitting TRBD1. Looked up from germline, CDR1 is SGHDN and CDR2 is FVKESK. This CDR3 spans 16 amino acids. V shed 2 bases, J shed 3 bases, and the junction held 7 bases outside the gene matches.

This chain connects TRBV6-5 to TRBJ1-6; weak D call: TRBD1 (6 bases). CDR3 length equals 16 residues. V gave up 0 bases and J gave up 8 bases, with 14 bases separating them. The germline gives CDR1 MNHEY, CDR2 SVGAGI. The CDR3 DNA is TGTGCCAGCAGTTACTCGGCAGGGGTATATGATTCACCCCTCCACTTT. Translation: CASSYSAGVYDSPLHF.

For this clone: One end of the junction is discordant with germline, which a read error may explain. The rearrangement joins TRBV7-2 to TRBJ2-5; 11 nucleotides match TRBD2. CDR1 and CDR2 (germline): SGHTA, FQGNSA. The CDR3 is 14 amino acids. CDR3 nucleotides: TGTGCCAGCACCTTAGCGGGAGGGGAGGAGACCCAGTACTTC. Translated: CASTLAGGEETQYF.

Worth noting for this clone: One junction end disagrees with the germline gene, perhaps due to a read error. The rearrangement uses TRBV18 and TRBJ2-2; TRBD2 agrees at 13 bases. Germline values: CDR1 KGHSH, CDR2 LQKENI. The CDR3 runs to 17 residues. In nucleotides, the CDR3 is TGTGCCAGCTCATCACCCACTAGCGGGAGGGCGTCCGGGGAGCTGTTTTTT. Its protein is CASSSPTSGRASGELFF. Full variable domain (rest looked up from reference TRBV18 and TRBJ2-2): NAGVMQNPRHLVRRRGQEARLRCSPMKGHSHVYWYRQLPEEGLKFMVYLQKENIIDESGMPKERFSAEFPKEGPSILRIQQVVRGDSAAYFCASSSPTSGRASGELFFGEGSRLTVL.

This clone was seen more than once but under ten times. The rearrangement links TRBV5-1 to TRBJ2-1; possible D gene TRBD1, 6 bases. V was clipped by 0 bases and J by 8 bases, with 21 bases between them. CDR1 is SGHRS, CDR2 YFSETQ, per germline. CDR3 size: 17 residues. In DNA, the CDR3 is TGCGCCAGCAGCTTGGCCCGAGGGACATATCTGTTCGATGAGCAGTTCTTC. Residues: CASSLARGTYLFDEQFF.

This sequence joins TRBV18 and TRBJ2-4, with 14 bases that match TRBD2. The V and J ends lost 0 bases and 9 bases, in that order; junction bases with no gene match: 7. The length of the CDR3 is 17 residues. Germline assignment: CDR1 KGHSH and CDR2 LQKENI. CDR3 sequence (DNA): TGTGCCAGCTCACCACCACCGGGACTAGCGGGAGAGGGCATTCAGTACTTC. It yields the protein CASSPPPGLAGEGIQYF.

The rearrangement links TRBV6-2 or TRBV6-3 to TRBJ1-5; D remains unclear. The CDR3 loop spans 12 amino acids. Germline lookup yields CDR1 MNHEY and CDR2 SVGEGT. Trimming cost V 2 bases and J 6 bases, with 5 bases left between them. The CDR3 sequence is CASSYPVQPQHF. The CDR3 coding sequence is TGTGCCAGCAGTTACCCGGTTCAGCCCCAGCATTTT.